This TCR beta chain was captured in a study of shared clonotypes between healthy human individuals. Study-wide context: Per-donor plates numbered three CD4 naive, three CD4 memory, two CD8 naive and one CD8 memory. Whole-study findings and limits: Sharing of clonotypes among donors was expected to vary with sequencing depth.

Sorted-subset replicate PCRs used 200 ng DNA, 25,000 to 30,000 T cell genomes. The table came from immunoSEQ multiplex PCR; TCRdb's copy has only in-frame clones and leaves some out. The table includes 2,500,000 or so clones, roughly 93% detected once. CD4+ cell separation produced CD45RA+ naive and CD45RA-negative memory subsets. This CDR3 comprises 16 residues. Trimming cost V 0 bases and J 2 bases; bases outside gene matches: 6. From germline, CDR1 is SGDLS and CDR2 YYNGEE. On this clone: Antigen specificity is unknown.

V gene TRBV9 combines with J gene TRBJ1-1; TRBD1 agrees at 8 bases. Specimen: naive CD4+ T cells from PBMCs. Sample subset: CD45RA+ positively selected. The receptor was derived from a man aged 18-30 years in good health. Some clones in this sample may be carry-over from other donors' samples. The CDR3 region has the DNA TGTGCCAGCAGCGTAGATCTGGGACAGGTAAACACTGAAGCTTTCTTT. It is translated as CASSVDLGQVNTEAFF.